This T cell receptor (beta chain) was sequenced for a study of T-cell reconstitution after alpha-beta-depleted transplantation in children (dated by TCRdb to the mid-2010s). A note on the overall study: T-cell immune reconstitution after TCRalphabeta/CD19-depleted allogeneic hematopoietic cell transplantation in children was quantitatively tracked in the study by means of TCR repertoire profiling.

The receptor library was made with PCR. The instrument was an Illumina HiSeq 2500. Molecular barcoding was employed in the preparation of TCR libraries, with unique molecular identifiers being used to normalize TCRbeta repertoire quantification. In-frame beta chains were kept once TCRdb had trimmed the public reads at Q25 with fastp and called clones with MiXCR. Rows are unified per CDR3 protein, each entry keeping the most common DNA and genes. The sample records roughly 400,000 distinct CDR3 sequences, about 40% of which are singletons. Under 35% of the sample is in the top ten clones. The germline V end is reduced by 0 bases and the J end by 6 bases; junction bases left unmatched: 5. From its cysteine to its phenylalanine, the CDR3 spans 14 amino acids. The entry retains the CDR3 DNA only, 42 bases that are in frame from base 1. CDR1 and CDR2 (MNHEY, SMNVEV) derive from the germline V gene (reference sequence).

This specimen's treatment or condition label, interpreted: allogeneic hematopoietic cell transplantation with graft depleted of TCRalphabeta T cells and CD19 B cells. The children who served as transplant recipients had been given grafts of TCRalphabeta/CD19-depleted allogeneic hematopoietic cells. General conclusions and limits of the study: The apparently early alphabetaT-cell count recovery about two months after transplant was reportedly dependent on only several hundred rapidly expanded clones derived from non-depleted graft cells. Hyperexpanded clone frequencies declined over subsequent months; after one year, T-cell counts and TCRbeta diversity were mostly attributed to newly produced T cells. In some patients, high TCRbeta diversity at day 60 was attributed to recipient T cells and intrathymic progenitors that had survived conditioning.

Only a few counts were recorded for this clonotype. The antigen it recognizes is unknown. Base quality data are lacking; no much larger clone is found one base away. The chain was built from TRBV27 and TRBJ2-7, and 7 junction bases match TRBD2. The sequenced sample was PBMCs, obtained before TCRalphabeta/CD19-depleted stem cell transplant. The TCR was taken from a girl aged 2 to 10 with aplastic anemia, due to receive a stem cell transplant. The nucleotide sequence is given as TGTGCCAGCAGTTTATCGTGGACTAGTCGCGAGCAGTACTTC. This gives the protein CASSLSWTSREQYF.